This T cell receptor beta chain came from a study of monozygotic twins with inflammatory bowel disease. Study results and limitations: There was no support for any single strong signal or clonotype associated with IBD.

The CDR3 consists of 13 residues. Germline V gene sequence: CDR1 MNHEY, CDR2 SVGEGT. With the 5' RACE reads reprocessed, TCRdb shows one record per CDR3 protein and no DNA. The data include some 330,000 distinct CDR3 sequences; the top ten clones carry 5% to 6%. Remarks on this clonotype: Antigen specificity is unknown.

Sequencing was carried out using blood. This chain links TRBV6-2 or TRBV6-3 with TRBJ2-2; the TCRdb call, TRBD1, lacks DNA for checking. The sequence came from a human donor with ulcerative colitis or Crohn's disease, or a healthy co-twin of an affected twin (not recorded which). This CDR3 is CASSTTGLGELFF.